Sequencing of this T cell receptor (beta chain) was carried out in a study of spatial heterogeneity in lung cancer. Described time point: blood at routine non-recurrence follow-up after resection. Extraction of whole RNA from tumor, nontumor lung or frozen PBMC preceded unsorted sequencing. A single record per CDR3 protein comes from TCRdb applying MiXCR to the 5' RACE reads. The sample shows about 120,000 distinct CDR3 sequences, 10% to 15% of them seen only once. This clonotype occurred a few times. V lost 6 bases to trimming and J lost 4 bases; unmatched junction nucleotides: 16. Germline CDR1 reads DFQATT; CDR2 reads SNEGSKA (reference sequence). The CDR3 spans 17 residues.

This clonotype was obtained from a male donor with early-stage non-small cell lung cancer. The chain uses TRBV20-1 and TRBJ2-1; 9 positions agree with TRBD1. Sequencing used PBMCs, obtained at follow-up. As DNA, the CDR3 is TGCAGTGCGAACACTTCTCCGGGACAGGGAGGTTACAATGAGCAGTTCTTC. It yields the protein CSANTSPGQGGYNEQFF.